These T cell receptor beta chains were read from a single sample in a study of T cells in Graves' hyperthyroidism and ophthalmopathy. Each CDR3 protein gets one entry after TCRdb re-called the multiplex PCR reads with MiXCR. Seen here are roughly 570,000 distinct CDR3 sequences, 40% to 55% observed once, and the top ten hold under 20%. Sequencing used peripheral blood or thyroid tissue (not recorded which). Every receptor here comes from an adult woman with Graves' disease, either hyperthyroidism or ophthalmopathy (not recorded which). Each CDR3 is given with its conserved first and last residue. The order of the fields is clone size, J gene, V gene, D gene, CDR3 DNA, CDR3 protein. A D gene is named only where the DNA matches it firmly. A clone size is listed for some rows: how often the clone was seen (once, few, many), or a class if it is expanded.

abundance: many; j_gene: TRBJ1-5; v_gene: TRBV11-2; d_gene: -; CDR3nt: TGTGCCAGCAGCCCCACAGCTTACAATCAGCCCCAGCATTTT; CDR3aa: CASSPTAYNQPQHF
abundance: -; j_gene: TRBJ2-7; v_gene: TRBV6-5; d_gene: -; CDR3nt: TGTGCCAGCAGTCGGACAGCTACAGCCTACGAGCAGTACTTC; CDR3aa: CASSRTATAYEQYF
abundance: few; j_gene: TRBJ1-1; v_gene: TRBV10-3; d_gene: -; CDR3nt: TGTGCCATCAGCCAGTATCAGAATACTGAAGCTTTCTTT; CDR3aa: CAISQYQNTEAFF
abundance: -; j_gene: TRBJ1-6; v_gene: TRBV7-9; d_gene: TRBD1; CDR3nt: TGTGCCGGGTCAGGGGGTGTCCAATCACCCCTCCACTTT; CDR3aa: CAGSGGVQSPLHF
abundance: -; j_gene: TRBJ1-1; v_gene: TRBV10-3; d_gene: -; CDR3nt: TGTGCCATCAGGGGGACGGTTATGAACACTGAAGCTTTCTTT; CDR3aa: CAIRGTVMNTEAFF
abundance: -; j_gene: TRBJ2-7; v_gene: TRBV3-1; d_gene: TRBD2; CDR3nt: TGTGCCAGCAGCCAAGATCCAGCGGGATTCTACGAGCAGTACTTC; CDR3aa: CASSQDPAGFYEQYF
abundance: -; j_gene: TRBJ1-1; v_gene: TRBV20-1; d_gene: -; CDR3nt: TGCAGTGCCGATCTTTGGGCTGACACTGAAGCTTTCTTT; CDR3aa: CSADLWADTEAFF
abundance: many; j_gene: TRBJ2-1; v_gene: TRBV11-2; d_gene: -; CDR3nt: TGTGCCAGCAGCTTAGATTTGCGGGGTGTCCTTTACGAGCAGTTCTTC; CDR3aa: CASSLDLRGVLYEQFF
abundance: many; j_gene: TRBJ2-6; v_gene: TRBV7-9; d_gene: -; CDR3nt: TGTGCCAGCAGCGGCGCAGGTTCCCTTCTTAGGTGGACCAACGTCCTGACTTTC; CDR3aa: CASSGAGSLLRWTNVLTF
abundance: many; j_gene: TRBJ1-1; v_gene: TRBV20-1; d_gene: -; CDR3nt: TGCAGTGCTACCGGCCTTTACACTGAAGCTTTCTTT; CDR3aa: CSATGLYTEAFF
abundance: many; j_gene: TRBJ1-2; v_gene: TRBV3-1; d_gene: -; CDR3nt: TGTGCCAGCAGCCAACAACCCAGTGGATTTGGCTACACCTTC; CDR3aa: CASSQQPSGFGYTF
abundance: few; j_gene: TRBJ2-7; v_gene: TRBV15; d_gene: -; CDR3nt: TGTGCCACCAGCAGAGATGGAGTCGGCAGTCCCTACGAGCAGTACTTC; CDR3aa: CATSRDGVGSPYEQYF
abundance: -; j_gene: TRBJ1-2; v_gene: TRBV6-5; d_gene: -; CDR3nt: TGTGCCAGCAGTTCGAACTCTGGAAACACCTTC; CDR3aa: CASSSNSGNTF
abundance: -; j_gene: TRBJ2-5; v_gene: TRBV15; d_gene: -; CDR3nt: TGTGCCACCAGCAGAGGAGTGGGAGAGACCCAGTACTTC; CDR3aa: CATSRGVGETQYF
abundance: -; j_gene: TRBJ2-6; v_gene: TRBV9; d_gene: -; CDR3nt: TGTGCCAGCAGCGTTACAGGAATGAACACTGAAGCTTTC; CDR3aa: CASSVTGMNTEAF
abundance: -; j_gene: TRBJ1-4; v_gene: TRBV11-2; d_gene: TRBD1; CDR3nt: TGTGCCAGCAGCTTAGAGTACGGGACAGGGAATGAAAAACTGTTTTTT; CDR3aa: CASSLEYGTGNEKLFF
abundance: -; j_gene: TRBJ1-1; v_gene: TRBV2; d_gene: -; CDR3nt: TGTGCCAGCTGGGAGGGCAGGGTCGGGGACACTGAAGCTTTCTTT; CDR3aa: CASWEGRVGDTEAFF
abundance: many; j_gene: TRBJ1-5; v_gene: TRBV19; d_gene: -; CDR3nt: TGTGCCAGTAATACGGCAGAATGGGTTAGCAATCAGCCCCAGCATTTT; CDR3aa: CASNTAEWVSNQPQHF
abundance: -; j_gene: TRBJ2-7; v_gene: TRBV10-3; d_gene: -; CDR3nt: TGTGCCATTAGTGAGTCCCGGAACACCGGGGAGCTGTACTTC; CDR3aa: CAISESRNTGELYF
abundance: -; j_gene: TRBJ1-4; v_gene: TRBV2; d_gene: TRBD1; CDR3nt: TGTGCCAGCAGTGATGGGACAGGGACAAATGAAAAACTGTTTTTT; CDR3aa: CASSDGTGTNEKLFF
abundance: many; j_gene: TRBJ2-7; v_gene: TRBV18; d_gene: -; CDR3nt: TGTGCCAGCTCACCAAGCACCCGCGAGCAGTACTTC; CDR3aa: CASSPSTREQYF
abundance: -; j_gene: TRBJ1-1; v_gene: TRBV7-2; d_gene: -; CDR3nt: TGTGCCAGCAGCCCAACGGCCAGACAGAAAGCTTTCTTT; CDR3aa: CASSPTARQKAFF
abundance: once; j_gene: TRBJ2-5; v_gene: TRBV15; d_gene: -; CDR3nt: TGTGCCACCAGCAGAGATCGGGTTAGCCAAGAGACCCAGTACTTC; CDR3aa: CATSRDRVSQETQYF
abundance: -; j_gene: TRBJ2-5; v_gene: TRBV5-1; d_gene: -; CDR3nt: TGCGCCAGCAGCTTGACAGGGACCGGAGAGACCCAGTACTTC; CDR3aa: CASSLTGTGETQYF
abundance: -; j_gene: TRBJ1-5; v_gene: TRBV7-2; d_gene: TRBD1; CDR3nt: TGTGCCAGCAGCTCGGGGGACAGGCCGACCAACCAGCATTTT; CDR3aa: CASSSGDRPTNQHF
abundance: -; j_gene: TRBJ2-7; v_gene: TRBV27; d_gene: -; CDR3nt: TGTGCCAATCGCAGGGGTTGGTCCTACGAGCAGTACTTC; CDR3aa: CANRRGWSYEQYF
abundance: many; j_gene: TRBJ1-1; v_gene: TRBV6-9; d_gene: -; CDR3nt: TGTGCCAGCGCTATAAGGAAGGGGGGGAAAGCTTTCTTT; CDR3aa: CASAIRKGGKAFF
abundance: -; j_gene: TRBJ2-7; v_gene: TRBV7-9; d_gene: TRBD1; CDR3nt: TGTGCCACCGGACAGGGGGAGACCTACGAGCAGTACTTC; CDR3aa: CATGQGETYEQYF
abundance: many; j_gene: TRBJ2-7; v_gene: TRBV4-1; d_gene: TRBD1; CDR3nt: TGCGCCAGCAGCCAAGGCGGGACAGGCTACGAGCAGTACTTC; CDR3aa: CASSQGGTGYEQYF
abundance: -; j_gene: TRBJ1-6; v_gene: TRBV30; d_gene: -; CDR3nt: TGTGCCTGGAGACGGAGCTCCTATAATTCACCCCTCCACTTT; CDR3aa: CAWRRSSYNSPLHF
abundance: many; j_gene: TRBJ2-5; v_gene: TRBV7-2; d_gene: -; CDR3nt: TGTGCCAGCAGCTTAGATACGGGGCGGGAGACCCAGTACTTC; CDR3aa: CASSLDTGRETQYF
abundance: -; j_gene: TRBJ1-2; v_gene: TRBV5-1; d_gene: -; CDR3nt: TGCGCCAGCAGCTTGGGAGGGAGGGGAAGCGGCTACACCTTC; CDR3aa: CASSLGGRGSGYTF
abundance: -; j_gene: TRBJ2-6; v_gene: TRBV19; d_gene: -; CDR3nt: TGTGCCAGTAGCCTAAGGGGGTACTCTGGGGCCAACGTCCTGACTTTC; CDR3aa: CASSLRGYSGANVLTF
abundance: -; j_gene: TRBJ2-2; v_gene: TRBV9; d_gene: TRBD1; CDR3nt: TGTGCCAGCAGCGCCACAGGGGGCATGGGGGAGCTGTTTTTT; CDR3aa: CASSATGGMGELFF
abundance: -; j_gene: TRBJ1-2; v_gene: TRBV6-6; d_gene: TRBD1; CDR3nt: TGTGCCAGCAGTTCGGGACAGGGAATTTCTGGCTACACCTTC; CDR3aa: CASSSGQGISGYTF